The 20 T cell receptor beta chains presented below share a single source sample, sequenced in a study of blood T cells in healthy people across ages. Through a sample-barcoded 5' primer and a J-beta primer mix, a second PCR was run for roughly 6 to 12 cycles. One entry per CDR3 protein results from TCRdb running MiXCR on the 5' RACE reads. The table records about 970,000 distinct CDR3 sequences, roughly 50% of them present only once. Sequenced material: blood. Every receptor here comes from a woman aged 55-69 years in good health.

V and J are TRBV27 and TRBJ1-2, with D perhaps TRBD1 (5 bases). This CDR3 spans 13 amino acids. Trimming took off 3 bases at V and 6 bases at J, with 11 bases between the two ends. Germline V gene sequence: CDR1 MNHEY, CDR2 SMNVEV (reference sequence). The CDR3 DNA sequence: TGTGCCAGCAGTTTTGCAGGGTTGGATGGCTACACCTTC. It is translated as CASSFAGLDGYTF.

CDR3 amino acids: CASSLGGPDREQFF. The CDR3, as DNA: TGCGCCAGCAGCTTGGGGGGGCCAGACCGTGAGCAGTTCTTC. The V and J genes are TRBV5-1 and TRBJ2-1, with D perhaps matching TRBD1 (6 bases). The germline V and J ends were trimmed by 0 bases and 9 bases, with 13 bases remaining between them. Germline CDR1 is SGHRS and CDR2 is YFSETQ. The CDR3 extends over 14 amino acids.

Comments on this clonotype: The junction departs from germline at one end; a sequencing error may be responsible. The chain couples TRBV7-2 to TRBJ2-4, with D possibly being TRBD2 (5 bases). The DNA end lines up better with TRBJ2-7; the J call may be wrong. Germline CDR1 SGHTA, CDR2 FQGNSA. This CDR3 comprises 16 residues. The CDR3 protein is CANSLGGLLRSNEQYF. DNA for the CDR3: TGTGCCAACAGCTTAGGAGGACTCCTCCGGAGCAACGAGCAGTACTTC.

The V gene is TRBV14, the J gene TRBJ1-2; D is unresolved. Trimming cost V 5 bases and J 4 bases, with 11 bases left between them. Per the germline V gene, CDR1 is SGHDN and CDR2 is FVKESK. CDR3 size: 13 residues. The CDR3 sequence: CASSGTRPYGYTF. The DNA of the CDR3 is TGTGCCAGCAGCGGTACGCGTCCCTATGGCTACACCTTC.

A few counts support this clonotype. The genes are TRBV28 and TRBJ2-7, with 11 positions matching TRBD2. V shed 6 bases and J 0 bases; nucleotides not matched to a gene: 4. Looked up from germline, CDR1 is MDHEN and CDR2 is SYDVKM. The CDR3 consists of 15 residues. CDR3 bases: TGTGCCAGCAGAGCCGGGACTAGCGGCTCCTACGAGCAGTACTTC. Protein: CASRAGTSGSYEQYF.

The table lists this clonotype with a count of one. The chain couples TRBV20-1 to TRBJ1-2; 11 bases map to TRBD1. The length of the CDR3 is 14 residues. CDR1 is DFQATT and CDR2 is SNEGSKA in the germline V gene (reference sequence). The ends lost 5 bases at V and 2 bases at J; junction bases unmatched: 4. CDR3 sequence: CSALRTGGNYGYTF. The DNA for the CDR3 is TGCAGTGCTCTCCGGACAGGGGGCAACTATGGCTACACCTTC.

This clonotype was detected only a few times. The chain combines TRBV29-1 with TRBJ2-1; TRBD2 matches at 9 bases. Germline V lookup: CDR1 SQVTM, CDR2 ANQGSEA. With 8 bases clipped from V and 6 bases from J, the junction kept 20 bases outside the gene matches. The CDR3 is made up of 17 amino acids. In nucleotides, the CDR3 is TGCAGCACCGGGGACGGAGGACTAGCGAAAAACTCCAATGAGCAGTTCTTC. This sequence encodes CSTGDGGLAKNSNEQFF.

The chain uses TRBV5-1 and TRBJ2-7, with a tentative D call TRBD2 (5 bases). The J call could be wrong; TRBJ2-5 is a better fit for the DNA end. The CDR3 contains 15 residues. Germline CDR1 and CDR2: SGHRS and YFSETQ. The CDR3 DNA reads TGCGCCAGCAGCTTGGAGCCGGGGAGAGCGGAGACCCAGTACTTC. Protein product: CASSLEPGRAETQYF.

The chain combines TRBV4-2 with TRBJ2-5; 9 bases map to TRBD1. Germline V gene data show CDR1 as LGHNA and CDR2 as YNFKEQ. The CDR3 contains 16 residues. With 3 bases clipped from V and 4 bases from J, the junction kept 9 bases outside the gene matches. CDR3 coding DNA: TGTGCCAGCAGCCACCTACAGGGGGCAAAGGGAGAGACCCAGTACTTC. Residues: CASSHLQGAKGETQYF.

The chain recombines TRBV27 with TRBJ2-5; 11 bases agree with TRBD2. CDR1 is MNHEY and CDR2 is SMNVEV in the germline V gene (reference sequence). With 1 base clipped from V and 2 bases from J, the junction kept 9 bases outside the gene matches. The CDR3 runs 18 residues. CDR3 region: CASSLYPAGTSGQETQYF. The CDR3 DNA sequence: TGTGCCAGCAGTTTATATCCGGCCGGGACTAGCGGACAAGAGACCCAGTACTTC.

This chain joins TRBV11-2 and TRBJ2-1; no definite D call. Trimming pared 8 bases from V and 6 bases from J, leaving 8 bases between. This CDR3 is built from 11 residues. The germline CDR1 and CDR2 sequences are SGHAT and FQNNGV. The CDR3 region has the DNA TGTGCCAGCTATATCCGCAATGAGCAGTTCTTC. Its protein is CASYIRNEQFF.

This sequence joins TRBV2 and TRBJ2-7, with D possibly being TRBD1 (5 bases). The V and J ends lost 7 bases and 2 bases respectively, with 15 bases between them. CDR3 size: 14 residues. Germline CDR1 and CDR2: SNHLY and FYNNEI. CDR3 protein: CASNPGWQPYEQYF. CDR3 sequence (DNA): TGTGCCAGCAACCCAGGGTGGCAGCCCTACGAGCAGTACTTC.

CDR3 sequence: CASSGGTGSGEQFF. The CDR3 nucleotides read TGTGCCAGCAGTGGTGGGACAGGGAGCGGTGAGCAGTTCTTC. The gene calls are TRBV28 and TRBJ2-1, with 9 bases fitting TRBD1. The CDR3 covers 14 residues. Germline trimming cut 5 bases from V and 9 bases from J; bases unmatched to any gene: 8. Germline CDR1 reads MDHEN; CDR2 reads SYDVKM.

This clonotype was seen a few times. The chain uses TRBV5-1 and TRBJ1-4; D is unresolved. There are 16 residues in the CDR3. Germline V gene data show CDR1 as SGHRS and CDR2 as YFSETQ. Trimming shortened V by 0 bases and J by 0 bases, and 9 bases separated the two germline ends. Here the CDR3 reads CASSLGQPATNEKLFF. In nucleotides, the CDR3 is TGCGCCAGCAGCTTGGGTCAGCCTGCAACTAATGAAAAACTGTTTTTT.

The chain combines TRBV6-2 or TRBV6-3 with TRBJ1-2; D perhaps matches TRBD1 (6 bases). CDR1 MNHEY and CDR2 SVGEGT come from the germline V gene. Trimming removed 4 bases at V and 5 bases at J, with 17 bases between. CDR3 length: 15 amino acids. Written as DNA, the CDR3 is TGTGCCAGCAGTTCCCGGTGGCCAGGGACATATGGCTACACCTTC. Its translation is CASSSRWPGTYGYTF.

J is TRBJ1-2 and V is TRBV7-2; D uncertain. The CDR3 contains 13 residues. The germline V gene encodes CDR1 SGHTA and CDR2 FQGNSA. V dropped 1 base and J dropped 3 bases, with 6 bases sitting between them. CDR3 residues: CASSLVGYYGYTF. The CDR3 nucleotides read TGTGCCAGCAGCTTAGTGGGGTACTATGGCTACACCTTC.

The chain has TRBV5-5 and TRBJ1-2; D might be TRBD1 (5 bases). V dropped 0 bases and J dropped 5 bases, with 14 bases sitting between them. The germline gives CDR1 SGHKS, CDR2 YYEKEE (reference sequence). The CDR3 consists of 15 residues. The CDR3 region is CASSLVAGGEYGYTF. The CDR3 coding sequence is TGTGCCAGCAGCTTGGTTGCTGGGGGGGAGTATGGCTACACCTTC.

The rearrangement links TRBV6-1 to TRBJ1-5; D possibly corresponds to TRBD1 (5 bases). Germline values: CDR1 MNHNS, CDR2 SASEGT. Trimming removed 5 bases at V and 0 bases at J, with 17 bases between. The CDR3 consists of 17 residues. Written as DNA, the CDR3 is TGTGCCAGCAGTAAAAACAGGCTGATTTATAGCAATCAGCCCCAGCATTTT. Its translation: CASSKNRLIYSNQPQHF.

This chain uses TRBV28 with TRBJ2-3; 9 nucleotides match TRBD2. V was clipped by 5 bases and J by 2 bases; unmatched bases: 8. Germline CDR1 is MDHEN and CDR2 is SYDVKM. This CDR3 has 16 residues. CDR3: CASSQASGMITDTQYF. The CDR3 region has the DNA TGTGCCAGCAGTCAAGCTAGCGGGATGATCACAGATACGCAGTATTTT.

The chain is built from TRBV27 and TRBJ2-1; D gene ambiguous. Trimming took off 5 bases at V and 4 bases at J, with 15 bases between the two ends. The CDR3 extends over 15 amino acids. The germline V gene encodes CDR1 MNHEY and CDR2 SMNVEV (reference sequence). CDR3 DNA: TGTGCCAGCAGTCAAGTATCCGGAGCGTACAATGAGCAGTTCTTC. This gives the protein CASSQVSGAYNEQFF.